This TCR beta chain was sequenced in a study of radiation and T cells in renal cell carcinoma. Study-level background: Nephrectomy followed 15 Gy stereotactic body radiation by 4 weeks.

Germline lookup yields CDR1 SEHNR and CDR2 FQNEAQ (reference sequence). Trimming shortened V by 8 bases and J by 3 bases, and 18 bases separated the two germline ends. The CDR3 is made up of 15 amino acids. Time point described: baseline pretreatment blood. As for treatment: 15 Gy SBRT to primary tumor, nephrectomy 4 weeks later. Profiling relied on immunoSEQ multiplex PCR, and the TCRdb table lists in-frame clones only, not all of them. The table includes 150,000 or so clones, about 88% detected once. V usage is TRBV7-9 and J usage is TRBJ2-3, with a possible D match to TRBD1 (6 bases). The sequence came from a woman in her 50s with renal cell carcinoma. The sequences come from blood, collected from a patient whose treatment included radiotherapy and nephrectomy. The DNA for the CDR3 is TGTGCCAGCGCCATAAGAAGGACAGAGACAGATACGCAGTATTTT. This translates into CASAIRRTETDTQYF.